The rows below give T cell receptor beta chains drawn from one sample of a study of blood T cell repertoires in COVID-19. Sequencing used immunoSEQ multiplex PCR; TCRdb keeps in-frame clones, though not all of them. Of around 50,000 clones listed, approximately 90% are singletons. The sample taken for sequencing was peripheral blood. These TCRs come from an older man with acute or convalescent COVID-19. The CDR3 runs from the conserved cysteine through the conserved F or W. D genes are given only for firm matches. The size entry is marked missing in some rows and otherwise reads once, few, many or a size class.

d_call	cdr3_length	j_call	clone_size	v_call	cdr3_aa	cdr3_nt
.	16	TRBJ1-2	.	TRBV4-1	CASSQGRFRGNYGYTF	TGCGCCAGCAGCCAAGGCCGATTTCGAGGAAACTATGGCTACACCTTC
TRBD1	14	TRBJ2-2	.	TRBV6-5	CASRDRGNTGELFF	TGTGCCAGCAGGGACAGGGGCAACACCGGGGAGCTGTTTTTT
.	16	TRBJ1-2	.	TRBV7-9	CASRYQGNANSYGYTF	TGTGCCAGCAGATACCAGGGGAACGCCAATTCCTATGGCTACACCTTC
.	15	TRBJ1-1	.	TRBV18	CASSPRGEVNTEAFF	TGTGCCAGCTCACCCCGGGGAGAGGTGAACACTGAAGCTTTCTTT
.	15	TRBJ1-5	once	TRBV30	CACSRGSNSNQPQHF	TGTGCCTGCTCCCGGGGGAGTAATAGCAATCAGCCCCAGCATTTT
.	13	TRBJ2-7	few	TRBV11-2	CASSPRGSYEQYF	TGTGCCAGCAGCCCAAGGGGCTCCTACGAGCAGTACTTC
TRBD1	14	TRBJ2-7	.	TRBV4-1	CASSQGQGVSEQYF	TGCGCCAGCAGCCAGGGACAGGGGGTGAGCGAGCAGTACTTC
TRBD1	15	TRBJ1-2	.	TRBV7-2	CASSSDRGAPYGYTF	TGTGCCAGCAGCTCCGACAGGGGGGCCCCTTATGGCTACACCTTC
TRBD2	14	TRBJ2-7	.	TRBV30	CAWSDLAGAYEQYF	TGTGCCTGGAGTGACTTAGCGGGGGCCTACGAGCAGTACTTC
.	14	TRBJ1-1	.	TRBV18	CASSPFRENTEAFF	TGTGCCAGCTCACCATTCCGGGAGAACACTGAAGCTTTCTTT
.	14	TRBJ1-2	.	TRBV30	CAWTVWGDGYGYTF	TGTGCCTGGACCGTCTGGGGGGATGGGTATGGCTACACCTTC